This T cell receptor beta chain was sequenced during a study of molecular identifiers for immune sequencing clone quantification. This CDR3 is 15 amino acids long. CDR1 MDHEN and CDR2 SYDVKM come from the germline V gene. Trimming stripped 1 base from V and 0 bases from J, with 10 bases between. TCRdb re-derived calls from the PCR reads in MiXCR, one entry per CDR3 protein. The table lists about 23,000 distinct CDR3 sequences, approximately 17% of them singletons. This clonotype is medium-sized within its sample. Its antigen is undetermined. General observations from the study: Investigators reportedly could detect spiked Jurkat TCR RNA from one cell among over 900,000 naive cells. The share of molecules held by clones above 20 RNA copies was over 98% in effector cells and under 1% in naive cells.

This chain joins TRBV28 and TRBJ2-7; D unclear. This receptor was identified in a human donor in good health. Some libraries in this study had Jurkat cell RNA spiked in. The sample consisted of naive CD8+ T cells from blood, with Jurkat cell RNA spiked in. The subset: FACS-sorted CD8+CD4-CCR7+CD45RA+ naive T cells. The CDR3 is CASSLSRSGSYEQYF. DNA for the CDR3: TGTGCCAGCAGTTTATCCCGGTCGGGCTCCTACGAGCAGTACTTC.